This T cell receptor beta chain was sequenced during a study of shared clonotypes between healthy human individuals. The study, taken as a whole, reports: It was observed that roughly 4.8% of naive CD4 clonotypes were shared across a few donors. How much donors shared clonotypes was expected to be affected by sequencing depth.

Notes on this clone: Its antigen is currently unknown.

Generated by immunoSEQ multiplex PCR, the TCRdb table keeps only in-frame clones and is missing some. Among 550,000 to 700,000 clones listed, 55% to 85% were seen once. Adult Caucasians living in Nashville, Tennessee made up all of the donors. Losses at the gene ends were 6 bases for V and 7 bases for J; bases not matched to a gene: 7. CDR1 is MGHDK, CDR2 SYGVNS, per germline. CDR3 length equals 14 residues. Sequencing was carried out using memory CD4+ T cells sorted from blood. Noted subset: CD45RA-negative fraction. This sequence originates from a young woman in good health. V and J are TRBV25-1 and TRBJ1-5; TRBD1 agrees at 9 bases. CDR3 sequence (DNA): TGTGCCAGCAGCCCCCGGGACAGGGCACAGCCCCAGCATTTT. It is translated as CASSPRDRAQPQHF.